One and the same sample provided the 27 T cell receptor beta chains below, sequenced in a study of CD8 T cells in ankylosing spondylitis. Study-level points and caveats: A TCR beta motif of eight highly homologous variants appeared characteristic of ankylosing spondylitis blood.

Via MiXCR, TCRdb re-called the 5' RACE reads, giving one row per CDR3 protein. The data show 200,000 to 250,000 distinct CDR3 sequences, about a sixth seen once. No antigen is known for these receptors. Sequenced sample: blood, either unsorted or a sorted T cell fraction (not recorded which). Source of these receptors: a male donor with ankylosing spondylitis.

This clonotype appeared a few times. The V gene is TRBV12-5, the J gene TRBJ1-1, with TRBD1 matching over 7 bases. This CDR3 contains 12 residues. V shed 7 bases and J 8 bases; nucleotides not matched to a gene: 7. The germline gives CDR1 LGHNT, CDR2 FRNRAP. CDR3 region: CASALTGWEAFF. The DNA of the CDR3 is TGTGCTAGTGCCCTGACAGGGTGGGAAGCTTTCTTT.

The chain uses TRBV6-5 and TRBJ2-1, with TRBD2 matching 9 bases. V was pared by 0 bases and J by 3 bases, with 3 bases of the junction left unmatched. The germline V gene encodes CDR1 MNHEY and CDR2 SVGAGI. The CDR3 consists of 16 residues. The DNA for the CDR3 is TGTGCCAGCAGTTACTCTGGGACTAGCTTCTACAATGAGCAGTTCTTC. It encodes CASSYSGTSFYNEQFF.

This clonotype was counted a few times. V usage is TRBV7-2 and J usage is TRBJ2-7, with D perhaps matching TRBD1 (6 bases). There are 13 residues in the CDR3. V shed 5 bases and J shed 6 bases, with 14 bases lying between them. In germline, CDR1 is SGHTA, CDR2 FQGNSA. For the CDR3, the DNA is TGTGCCAGCAGCCCTACCGACAGGCTCGAGCAGTACTTC. This encodes CASSPTDRLEQYF. Full variable domain (outside the CDR3, taken from reference TRBV7-2 and TRBJ2-7): GAGVSQSPSNKVTEKGKDVELRCDPISGHTALYWYRQSLGQGLEFLIYFQGNSAPDKSGLPSDRFSAERTGGSVSTLTIQRTQQEDSAVYLCASSPTDRLEQYFGPGTRLTVT.

J is TRBJ2-5 and V is TRBV4-1, with a weak D call TRBD2 (6 bases). V was pared by 0 bases and J by 7 bases, with 15 bases between. The CDR3 extends over 15 amino acids. Per the germline V gene, CDR1 is MGHRA and CDR2 is YSYEKL. The CDR3: CASSQEEGPRRTQYF. The CDR3 bases are TGCGCCAGCAGCCAAGAGGAGGGGCCTAGGAGGACCCAGTACTTC.

This chain connects TRBV7-9 to TRBJ1-2, with a possible D match to TRBD1 (5 bases). Per germline, CDR1 SEHNR and CDR2 FQNEAQ (reference sequence). Trimming left V 5 bases short and J 0 bases short, with 16 bases between. The CDR3 has 16 residues. The chain's CDR3 is CASSPRVGRANYGYTF. CDR3 coding DNA: TGTGCCAGCAGCCCCCGGGTGGGGCGAGCTAACTATGGCTACACCTTC. Full variable domain (outside the CDR3, taken from reference TRBV7-9 and TRBJ1-2): DTGVSQNPRHKITKRGQNVTFRCDPISEHNRLYWYRQTLGQGPEFLTYFQNEAQLEKSRLLSDRFSAERPKGSFSTLEIQRTEQGDSAMYLCASSPRVGRANYGYTFGSGTRLTVV.

A few counts support this clonotype. The chain recombines TRBV27 with TRBJ2-2; D not certain. V was pared by 6 bases and J by 2 bases, with 7 bases between. CDR3 length equals 13 residues. CDR1 and CDR2 (germline): MNHEY, SMNVEV (reference sequence). The CDR3 loop reads CASRTANTGELFF. The CDR3 DNA is TGTGCCAGCAGAACAGCAAACACCGGGGAGCTGTTTTTT.

This clonotype was recorded at least ten times. This chain links TRBV4-1 with TRBJ1-2, with a possible D match to TRBD1 (5 bases). Germline lookup yields CDR1 MGHRA and CDR2 YSYEKL. Trimming took 1 base from V and 3 from J, leaving 12 bases between them. CDR3 length: 15 amino acids. The CDR3 DNA sequence: TGCGCCAGCAGCCAAGGAGATCAGGGATACTATGGCTACACCTTC. It is translated as CASSQGDQGYYGYTF.

This clonotype was counted only a few times. J is TRBJ2-7 and V is TRBV3-1; D unresolved. The CDR3 is made up of 10 amino acids. Germline CDR1 reads LGHDT; CDR2 reads YNNKEL (reference sequence). The V and J ends lost 4 bases and 4 bases respectively, with 2 bases between them. Written as DNA, the CDR3 is TGTGCCAGCAGCCCGTACGAGCAGTACTTC. It is translated as CASSPYEQYF.

Notes on this clonotype: The junction and the germline gene differ at one end; a read error may be behind it. The chain joins TRBV7-9 to TRBJ2-1; D is uncertain. The CDR3 loop spans 12 amino acids. The germline CDR1 and CDR2 sequences are SEHNR and FQNEAQ (reference sequence). The CDR3 bases are TGTGCCAGCAGCTTAGTTTACAATGAGCAGCTCTTC. It specifies CASSLVYNEQLF.

Ten or more counts support this clonotype. The rearrangement links TRBV29-1 to TRBJ1-1; 10 bases fit TRBD1. This CDR3 contains 12 residues. CDR1 is SQVTM and CDR2 is ANQGSEA in the germline V gene. With V trimmed by 6 bases and J by 6 bases, 4 bases remained unmatched. The CDR3 spells CSVRQGAAEAFF. The CDR3, as DNA: TGCAGCGTACGACAGGGGGCCGCTGAAGCTTTCTTT.

This clonotype came up a few times. This rearrangement joins TRBV4-1 to TRBJ1-1; a possible D gene is TRBD1 (5 bases). Trimming pared 3 bases from V and 4 bases from J, leaving 9 bases between. The CDR3 consists of 13 residues. The germline gives CDR1 MGHRA, CDR2 YSYEKL. CDR3 DNA: TGCGCCAGCAGCCAGACCGGGGCCACTGAAGCTTTCTTT. This sequence encodes CASSQTGATEAFF.

V and J are TRBV9 and TRBJ1-6; D is unresolved. The CDR3 totals 17 residues. Trimming cost V 0 bases and J 0 bases, with 10 bases left between them. Germline V gives CDR1 SGDLS, CDR2 YYNGEE. The CDR3 DNA is TGTGCCAGCAGCGTAGAGCCCGTGAGCTCCTATAATTCACCCCTCCACTTT. Translating it yields CASSVEPVSSYNSPLHF.

This rearrangement joins TRBV7-2 to TRBJ2-1, with 11 bases fitting TRBD2. Losses at the gene ends were 1 base for V and 4 bases for J; bases not matched to a gene: 6. The CDR3 extends over 17 amino acids. Germline loops: CDR1 SGHTA, CDR2 FQGNSA. In DNA, the CDR3 is TGTGCCAGCAGCTTAGGTTCTAGCGGGAGGTGGTACAATGAGCAGTTCTTC. It codes for CASSLGSSGRWYNEQFF.

The rearrangement links TRBV3-1 to TRBJ2-7; 10 bases fit TRBD2. The V gene end was trimmed by 4 bases and the J gene end by 3 bases; junction bases not matched to a gene: 3. The CDR3 length is 14 residues. Germline values: CDR1 LGHDT, CDR2 YNNKEL (reference sequence). The CDR3 reads CASSLTSGIYEQYF. The CDR3 nucleotides are TGTGCCAGCAGCCTCACTAGCGGGATCTACGAGCAGTACTTC.

Remarks on this clonotype: At one of its ends the junction is not consistent with the germline gene, which may arise from a read error. This chain connects TRBV4-3 to TRBJ2-2; D may be TRBD2 (5 bases). Per the germline V gene, CDR1 is LGHNA and CDR2 is YSLEER. This CDR3 has 15 amino acids. CDR3 in DNA: TGCGCCAGCAGCCAAGAGTTCCGATCCACCGGGGAGCTGCTTTTT. It codes for CASSQEFRSTGELLF.

This clonotype was detected a few times. The rearrangement uses TRBV20-1 and TRBJ2-5, with TRBD2 identical over 7 bases. The CDR3 extends over 14 amino acids. Trimming took 3 bases from V and 5 from J; bases not matched to a gene: 9. Germline-derived CDR1 and CDR2 are DFQATT and SNEGSKA (reference sequence). CDR3 sequence: CSARTGGVRETQYF. DNA for the CDR3: TGCAGTGCTAGGACGGGGGGAGTACGGGAGACCCAGTACTTC.

The chain couples TRBV5-4 to TRBJ2-5, with unresolved D. V was pared by 1 base and J by 5 bases, with 9 bases between. Germline CDR1 SGHNT, CDR2 YYREEE (reference sequence). The CDR3 length is 13 residues. Written as DNA, the CDR3 is TGTGCCAGCAGCTTGAGGCTCGGGGAGACCCAGTACTTC. This sequence encodes CASSLRLGETQYF.

At least ten counts were recorded for this clonotype. This chain connects TRBV6-5 to TRBJ2-3; D may be TRBD1 (5 bases). The CDR3 contains 15 residues. Germline loops: CDR1 MNHEY, CDR2 SVGAGI. V was cut by 0 bases and J by 2 bases, with 9 bases left in between. The CDR3 reads CASSYSTGYTDTQYF. The CDR3 DNA is TGTGCCAGCAGTTACTCAACAGGTTACACAGATACGCAGTATTTT.

The genes are TRBV4-1 and TRBJ1-1; the D is unclear. V shed 0 bases and J shed 5 bases, with 16 bases lying between them. The CDR3 covers 16 residues. Germline V gives CDR1 MGHRA, CDR2 YSYEKL. The CDR3 spells CASSQDPGIIGTEAFF. Written as DNA, the CDR3 is TGCGCCAGCAGCCAAGATCCAGGAATAATAGGGACTGAAGCTTTCTTT.

J is TRBJ1-1 and V is TRBV3-1; D uncertain. The germline V gene encodes CDR1 LGHDT and CDR2 YNNKEL (reference sequence). Trimming removed 8 bases at V and 0 bases at J, with 10 bases between. This CDR3 is built from 13 residues. The CDR3 bases are TGTGCCAGCTCAGAAGCTCTGAACACTGAAGCTTTCTTT. It yields the protein CASSEALNTEAFF.

CDR3 DNA sequence: TGCGCCAGCAGCGGGGACCGCTACAATGAGCAGTTCTTC. The encoded protein is CASSGDRYNEQFF. This chain connects TRBV5-1 to TRBJ2-1; D may be TRBD1 or TRBD2 (5 bases each). The V and J ends lost 4 bases and 3 bases respectively, with 8 bases between them. The CDR3 sequence is 13 residues long. Looked up from germline, CDR1 is SGHRS and CDR2 is YFSETQ.

This clonotype was detected only a few times. The CDR3 here is CASGPIGGSDYEQYF. As DNA, the CDR3 is TGTGCCAGCGGACCGATCGGCGGATCAGACTACGAGCAGTACTTC. The rearrangement joins TRBV3-1 to TRBJ2-7, with no clear D. Germline V CDR1 and CDR2: LGHDT, YNNKEL (reference sequence). Trimming took off 8 bases at V and 3 bases at J, with 20 bases between the two ends. This CDR3 is built from 15 residues.

The chain links TRBV7-2 to TRBJ2-1; D may be TRBD2 (6 bases). CDR1 is SGHTA and CDR2 is FQGNSA in the germline V gene. The CDR3 sequence is 14 residues long. V was shortened by 5 bases and J by 7 bases, with 15 bases between the two germline ends. CDR3 nucleotide sequence: TGTGCCAGCAGCCCAGAGGTAGCGGAAAATGAGCAGTTCTTC. This sequence encodes CASSPEVAENEQFF.

There are many counts of this clonotype. Written as DNA, the CDR3 is TGTGCCAGCAGCTTTGAACCTAGTGTCGATGAGCAGTTCTTC. It encodes CASSFEPSVDEQFF. V and J are TRBV12-3 or TRBV12-4 and TRBJ2-1; D call uncertain. V lost 6 bases and J lost 8, with 17 bases in between. CDR3 length: 14 residues.

The V call is TRBV6-5, the J call TRBJ2-1; 13 nucleotides line up with TRBD2. The V gene's germline CDR1 is MNHEY and CDR2 SVGAGI. The CDR3 is made up of 17 amino acids. The trim removed 0 bases at V and 9 bases at J, leaving 8 bases unmatched. The CDR3 bases are TGTGCCAGCAGTTACTCACCGGGACTAGCGGGATTCGGTGAGCAGTTCTTC. Translation: CASSYSPGLAGFGEQFF.

CDR3 amino acids: CASSLGAGGNEKLFF. DNA for the CDR3: TGTGCCAGCAGCTTAGGTGCAGGGGGTAATGAAAAACTGTTTTTT. J is TRBJ1-4 and V is TRBV7-9; TRBD1 matches 7 bases. V shed 1 base, J shed 4 bases, and the junction held 3 bases outside the gene matches. The length of the CDR3 is 15 residues. Looked up from germline, CDR1 is SEHNR and CDR2 is FQNEAQ (reference sequence).

The chain couples TRBV20-1 to TRBJ1-5; 8 nucleotides line up with TRBD1. Germline V CDR1 and CDR2: DFQATT, SNEGSKA (reference sequence). The V gene end was trimmed by 3 bases and the J gene end by 5 bases; junction bases not matched to a gene: 9. The CDR3 runs to 15 residues. CDR3 bases: TGCAGTGCTAGCCCTGGACAGGGTTTCCATCAGCCCCAGCATTTT. Amino acids: CSASPGQGFHQPQHF.